These 26 T cell receptor beta chains originate from one sample sequenced in a study of multiple sclerosis patients with progressive multifocal leukoencephalopathy. Described time point: before natalizumab initiation. Libraries were prepared by immunoSEQ multiplex PCR; TCRdb keeps only in-frame clonotypes and omits some of them. This sample carries approximately 26,000 clones, more than 70% of them seen once, and the ten largest clones take approximately 1%. Source material: PBMCs. The receptor set was obtained from a human donor with multiple sclerosis.

In this sample, this clone turned up a few times. The chain employs TRBV19 and TRBJ2-1, with TRBD2 matching 8 bases. Germline V gene lookup returns CDR1 LNHDA and CDR2 SQIVND (reference sequence). The CDR3 contains 15 residues. V dropped 7 bases and J dropped 7; count of bases not matched to a gene: 12. CDR3 in DNA: TGTGCCAGTACCTCCAGTGCGGGGGGTCTAAATGAGCAGTTCTTC. It translates to CASTSSAGGLNEQFF.

This chain joins TRBV14 and TRBJ2-7; D might be TRBD2 (6 bases). From germline, CDR1 is SGHDN and CDR2 FVKESK. Trimming removed 0 bases at V and 3 bases at J, with 9 bases between. The CDR3 spans 14 residues. Here the CDR3 reads CASSQDGGIYEQYF. The CDR3 bases are TGTGCCAGCAGCCAAGATGGAGGGATCTACGAGCAGTACTTC. The entire variable domain, with the rest obtained from reference TRBV14 and TRBJ2-7, is as follows: EAGVTQFPSHSVIEKGQTVTLRCDPISGHDNLYWYRRVMGKEIKFLLHFVKESKQDESGMPNNRFLAERTGGTYSTLKVQPAELEDSGVYFCASSQDGGIYEQYFGPGTRLTVT.

The chain couples TRBV19 to TRBJ1-2, with D tentatively TRBD1 (6 bases). This CDR3 contains 13 residues. The germline V gene has CDR1 LNHDA and CDR2 SQIVND (reference sequence). V was clipped by 10 bases and J by 7 bases, with 19 bases between them. The CDR3 region is CAMRSETGTGYTF. The CDR3 DNA reads as TGTGCCATGAGATCCGAGACAGGTACTGGCTACACCTTC.

The chain links TRBV5-4 to TRBJ2-7; the D gene is possibly TRBD2 (6 bases). In germline, CDR1 is SGHNT, CDR2 YYREEE (reference sequence). The length of the CDR3 is 12 residues. V shed 2 bases and J shed 5 bases, with 8 bases lying between them. CDR3 in DNA: TGTGCCAGCAGCTTCGGAGGGAACGAGCAGTACTTC. Its protein product is CASSFGGNEQYF.

The rearrangement links TRBV5-1 to TRBJ2-3, with 9 bases fitting TRBD2. J lost 10 bases, V lost 3 bases, and 15 bases had no gene match. This CDR3 spans 16 amino acids. Germline CDR1 and CDR2: SGHRS and YFSETQ. The CDR3 sequence: CASSSGTSRSSLAQYF. The CDR3 DNA reads as TGCGCCAGCAGCTCTGGGACTAGCAGGTCATCGCTGGCGCAGTATTTT.

The chain joins TRBV5-1 to TRBJ2-2; D is unclear. Germline CDR1 reads SGHRS; CDR2 reads YFSETQ. CDR3 length equals 17 residues. Trimming removed 1 base at V and 8 bases at J, with 21 bases between. CDR3 residues: CASSLTPSGVSGGELFF. CDR3 coding DNA: TGCGCCAGCAGCTTGACGCCTAGTGGGGTTTCCGGAGGGGAGCTGTTTTTT. The full variable domain, its missing parts supplied by reference TRBV5-1 and TRBJ2-2, is KAGVTQTPRYLIKTRGQQVTLSCSPISGHRSVSWYQQTPGQGLQFLFEYFSETQRNKGNFPGRFSGRQFSNSRSEMNVSTLELGDSALYLCASSLTPSGVSGGELFFGEGSRLTVL.

The chain links TRBV9 to TRBJ2-3; D is possibly TRBD1 (5 bases). Germline-derived CDR1 and CDR2 are SGDLS and YYNGEE. The CDR3 loop spans 14 amino acids. Trimming pared 0 bases from V and 6 bases from J, leaving 11 bases between. The CDR3 DNA sequence: TGTGCCAGCAGCGTAGCGGCAGGGTGGGATACGCAGTATTTT. It translates to CASSVAAGWDTQYF.

The rearrangement uses TRBV6-1 and TRBJ2-5, with D perhaps TRBD2 (6 bases). The CDR3 extends over 12 amino acids. The germline V and J ends were trimmed by 11 bases and 11 bases, with 21 bases remaining between them. Germline loops: CDR1 MNHNS, CDR2 SASEGT. The CDR3 reads CAGMGGPWEQYF. CDR3 DNA: TGTGCCGGCATGGGGGGACCTTGGGAGCAGTACTTC.

This clone has more than one count but fewer than ten. The chain employs TRBV10-2 and TRBJ1-1; no reliable D call. Germline lookup yields CDR1 WSHSY and CDR2 SAAADI. The CDR3 runs to 12 residues. V was pared by 2 bases and J by 8 bases, with 9 bases between. DNA for the CDR3: TGCGCCAGCAGTGAGGGGAAGGGAGAAGCTTTCTTT. This gives the protein CASSEGKGEAFF.

This sequence joins TRBV4-2 and TRBJ1-1, with D possibly matching TRBD1 (6 bases). The CDR3 extends over 16 amino acids. Trimming removed 0 bases from V and 6 bases from J, with 17 bases in between. Germline assignment: CDR1 LGHNA and CDR2 YNFKEQ. CDR3 nucleotides: TGTGCCAGCAGCCAAGAAGGAAGGTTTCAGGGGCCTGAAGCTTTCTTT. It translates to CASSQEGRFQGPEAFF.

The genes are TRBV4-1 and TRBJ1-2; D not certain. This CDR3 comprises 15 residues. Germline values: CDR1 MGHRA, CDR2 YSYEKL. V lost 3 bases and J lost 3, with 14 bases in between. CDR3 in DNA: TGCGCCAGCAGCCAGGGGTCCCGACCTTACTATGGCTACACCTTC. It is translated as CASSQGSRPYYGYTF.

The chain couples TRBV10-2 to TRBJ1-1; 7 nucleotides line up with TRBD1. There are 13 residues in the CDR3. CDR1 is WSHSY, CDR2 SAAADI, per germline. The junction had 4 bases not matched to a gene; V was cut back by 5 bases and J by 4 bases. The CDR3 region has the DNA TGCGCCAGCAGTCCAGGGGGTATCACTGAAGCTTTCTTT. Translation gives CASSPGGITEAFF.

This rearrangement joins TRBV19 to TRBJ2-1, with D possibly being TRBD1 (6 bases). CDR3 length equals 15 residues. CDR1 and CDR2 (germline): LNHDA, SQIVND (reference sequence). Trimming stripped 5 bases from V and 2 bases from J, with 13 bases between. CDR3 residues: CASSPADRAYNEQFF. CDR3 DNA: TGTGCCAGTAGTCCCGCGGACAGAGCCTACAATGAGCAGTTCTTC.

The gene calls are TRBV2 and TRBJ1-5; no definite D call. The CDR3 runs to 12 residues. Per germline, CDR1 SNHLY and CDR2 FYNNEI. Deletions cut 5 bases from V and 0 bases from J, with 2 bases between. The CDR3 bases are TGTGCCAGCAGTTATAGCAATCAGCCCCAGCATTTT. It specifies CASSYSNQPQHF.

The chain recombines TRBV9 with TRBJ2-5; D is uncertain. V lost 4 bases to trimming and J lost 14 bases, with 18 bases between them. Germline V lookup: CDR1 SGDLS, CDR2 YYNGEE. The CDR3 runs 12 residues. CDR3 in DNA: TGTGCCAGCAGCCCCAGCCAGGAGCCTTTATACTTC. It encodes CASSPSQEPLYF.

This clone has a handful of counts. The gene calls are TRBV2 and TRBJ1-4; possibly TRBD1 for D (6 bases). The V end lost 6 bases, the J end lost 5 bases, and 13 bases lay between the germline ends. This CDR3 has 14 residues. CDR1 SNHLY and CDR2 FYNNEI come from the germline V gene. CDR3 nucleotides: TGTGCCAGCAGCCGCCGGGACATCAATGAAAAACTGTTTTTT. Residues: CASSRRDINEKLFF.

CDR3 sequence reads: CASSERGSDYGYTF. The CDR3 DNA follows: TGTGCCAGCAGTGAACGGGGGAGTGACTATGGCTACACCTTC. The rearrangement joins TRBV6-1 to TRBJ1-2, with a possible D match to TRBD1 (5 bases). V was trimmed by 2 bases and J by 3 bases, leaving 10 bases between them. The CDR3 contains 14 residues. CDR1 and CDR2 from the germline V gene are MNHNS and SASEGT.

The gene calls are TRBV6-5 and TRBJ2-7; no clear D. Germline CDR1 reads MNHEY; CDR2 reads SVGAGI. The CDR3 spans 13 residues. V lost 6 bases and J lost 6, with 15 bases in between. The CDR3, as DNA: TGTGCCAGCAGCTCCATACTTAGGAGCGAGCAGTACTTC. The encoded protein is CASSSILRSEQYF.

The chain joins TRBV9 to TRBJ2-1, with 8 bases matching TRBD2. The CDR3 consists of 13 residues. Losses at the gene ends were 3 bases for V and 10 bases for J; bases not matched to a gene: 6. Germline lookup yields CDR1 SGDLS and CDR2 YYNGEE. The CDR3 sequence is CASSGAGEGEQFF. The DNA of the CDR3 is TGTGCCAGCAGCGGAGCGGGGGAGGGGGAGCAGTTCTTC.

CDR3 coding DNA: TGTGCCAGCAGCTTGTTCCCCACTGAAGCTTTCTTT. It codes for CASSLFPTEAFF. V gene TRBV5-5 combines with J gene TRBJ1-1; D is ambiguous. Deletions cut 1 base from V and 4 bases from J, with 5 bases between. This CDR3 has 12 amino acids. Germline V lookup: CDR1 SGHKS, CDR2 YYEKEE (reference sequence).

J is TRBJ1-6 and V is TRBV7-8, with 7 bases identical to TRBD1. The germline V gene has CDR1 SGHVS and CDR2 FQNEAQ. With 1 base clipped from V and 9 bases from J, the junction kept 9 bases outside the gene matches. This CDR3 is 16 amino acids long. The CDR3 region has the DNA TGTGCCAGCAGCTTAGTGGAGAAGGGGGCCGGTTCACCCCTCCACTTT. Protein product: CASSLVEKGAGSPLHF.

The chain joins TRBV19 to TRBJ1-3; a weak D match, TRBD1 (6 bases). This CDR3 is built from 18 residues. Deletions cut 5 bases from V and 0 bases from J, with 20 bases between. Germline V lookup: CDR1 LNHDA, CDR2 SQIVND (reference sequence). The CDR3 coding sequence is TGTGCCAGTAGTCCGGTCACCTCCACAGGGTACTCTGGAAACACCATATATTTT. This gives the protein CASSPVTSTGYSGNTIYF.

The chain links TRBV7-9 to TRBJ2-6; the D is unclear. The CDR3 is made up of 15 amino acids. The V end lost 1 base, the J end lost 0 bases, and 4 bases lay between the germline ends. Germline CDR1 is SEHNR and CDR2 is FQNEAQ (reference sequence). The CDR3 bases are TGTGCCAGCAGCTTAGGCGACTCTGGGGCCAACGTCCTGACTTTC. It yields the protein CASSLGDSGANVLTF. Variable domain in full (rest from reference TRBV7-9 and TRBJ2-6): DTGVSQNPRHKITKRGQNVTFRCDPISEHNRLYWYRQTLGQGPEFLTYFQNEAQLEKSRLLSDRFSAERPKGSFSTLEIQRTEQGDSAMYLCASSLGDSGANVLTFGAGSRLTVL.

The genes are TRBV6-5 and TRBJ1-1; D gene unclear. Trimming took off 3 bases at V and 0 bases at J, with 8 bases between the two ends. This CDR3 spans 14 amino acids. From germline, CDR1 is MNHEY and CDR2 SVGAGI. The CDR3 sequence is CASSYVQVNTEAFF. The DNA for the CDR3 is TGTGCCAGCAGTTATGTGCAAGTGAACACTGAAGCTTTCTTT.

The chain has TRBV6-5 and TRBJ1-1; no definite D call. CDR3 length: 13 amino acids. The V end was cut by 2 bases, the J end by 3 bases, with 7 bases between. Germline V gene lookup returns CDR1 MNHEY and CDR2 SVGAGI. The CDR3 DNA sequence: TGTGCCAGCAGTTACAGAGGATACACTGAAGCTTTCTTT. This sequence encodes CASSYRGYTEAFF.

The V call is TRBV7-6, the J call TRBJ2-3, with 8 positions matching TRBD1. The germline V gene has CDR1 SGHVS and CDR2 FNYEAQ. This CDR3 spans 16 amino acids. The junction had 6 bases not matched to a gene; V was cut back by 2 bases and J by 2 bases. CDR3 in amino acids: CASSLRPQGDTDTQYF. The DNA for the CDR3 is TGTGCCAGCAGCTTAAGGCCACAGGGGGACACAGATACGCAGTATTTT.